Described below is a single T cell receptor (beta chain) sequence and its context. TCRdb used MiXCR to reprocess the 5' RACE reads, holding one entry per CDR3 protein. The sample has 1.5 million to 2 million distinct CDR3 sequences; 32% are singletons. The germline V and J ends were trimmed by 2 bases and 0 bases, with 16 bases remaining between them. CDR1 is SGHNT and CDR2 is YYREEE in the germline V gene (reference sequence). The CDR3 is 17 residues long. This sample was included in a study of identical twins. This chain joins TRBV5-4 and TRBJ2-3, with TRBD1 as a possible D gene (6 bases). This TCR was recovered from a newborn girl in good health. Sequencing input: cord blood. The CDR3 spells CASSLPDRYPSTDTQYF. CDR3 coding DNA: TGTGCCAGCAGCTTACCCGACAGGTATCCTAGCACAGATACGCAGTATTTT.